This T cell receptor (beta chain) was identified during a study of T cells in Graves' hyperthyroidism and ophthalmopathy. Whole-study results and caveats: Also found in blood were most expanded thyroid clonotypes above 0.001.

The table lists this clonotype with many counts. What it binds is unknown. Hyperthyroidism in the patients, aged 18 to 65, was newly diagnosed and under 2 months in duration. Researchers barred patients who had uncontrolled infection, other autoimmune disease, pregnancy or lactation. Each diagnosis drew on symptoms, thyroxine, TRAb, thyroid ultrasound and orbital computed tomography findings. The CDR3 covers 12 residues. Trimming took 7 bases from V and 7 from J, leaving 13 bases between them. Germline V CDR1 and CDR2: LNHDA, SQIVND (reference sequence). Amplified regions were TCR beta CDR3 sequences from RNA transcripts. The HTBI primer set served for first-round RT-PCR of the TCR CDR3. TCRdb redid the calling of the multiplex PCR reads with MiXCR, one entry per CDR3 protein. The sample has approximately 560,000 distinct CDR3 sequences, about 43% seen once.

J is TRBJ1-2 and V is TRBV19; TRBD1 is a possible D gene (5 bases). The sequencing sample was made of peripheral blood or thyroid tissue (not recorded which). The sequence derives from a woman between 18 and 29 years old with Graves' hyperthyroidism. The CDR3 nucleotides are TGTGCCAGTACCCCCGACAGTATTGGCTACACCTTC. Protein: CASTPDSIGYTF.